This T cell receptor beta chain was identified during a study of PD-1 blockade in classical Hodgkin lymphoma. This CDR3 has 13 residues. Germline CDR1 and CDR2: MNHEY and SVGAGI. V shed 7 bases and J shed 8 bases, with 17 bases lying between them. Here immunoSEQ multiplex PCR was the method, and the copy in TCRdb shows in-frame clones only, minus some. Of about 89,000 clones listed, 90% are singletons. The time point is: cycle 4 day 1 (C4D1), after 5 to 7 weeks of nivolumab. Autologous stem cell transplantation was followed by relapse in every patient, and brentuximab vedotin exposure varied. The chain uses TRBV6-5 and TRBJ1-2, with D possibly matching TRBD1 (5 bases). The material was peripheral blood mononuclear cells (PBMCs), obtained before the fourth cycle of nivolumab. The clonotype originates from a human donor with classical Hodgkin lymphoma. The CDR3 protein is CASTLRRDEGYTF. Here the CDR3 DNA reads TGTGCCAGCACCCTCCGCAGGGACGAGGGCTACACCTTC.